Below, 4 T cell receptor beta chains from the same sample are listed, as sequenced in a study of cytomegalovirus exposure and HLA in healthy donors. PCR was performed using 60 Vbeta and 13 Jbeta primers. The table came from immunoSEQ multiplex PCR; TCRdb's copy has only in-frame clones and leaves some out. Here the sample spans 170,000 or so clones, approximately 80% being singletons. The sample comprised PBMCs. The source of these receptors is a woman in her fifties or sixties in good health and CMV-seronegative.

This clone was observed a single time. This rearrangement joins TRBV6-1 to TRBJ2-7, with 7 bases identical to TRBD1. Looked up from germline, CDR1 is MNHNS and CDR2 is SASEGT. The ends lost 1 base at V and 13 bases at J; junction bases unmatched: 7. The CDR3 covers 12 residues. This CDR3 reads CASSEVSRGLYF. The CDR3 DNA reads TGTGCCAGCAGTGAAGTTAGCAGGGGGTTATACTTC.

This sequence joins TRBV6-5 and TRBJ1-5; D may be TRBD1 (5 bases). The CDR3 has 14 amino acids. CDR1 and CDR2 from the germline V gene are MNHEY and SVGAGI. V lost 2 bases to trimming and J lost 3 bases, with 8 bases between them. In DNA form, the CDR3 reads TGTGCCAGCAGTTACGAAGGGGTCAATCAGCCCCAGCATTTT. It specifies CASSYEGVNQPQHF.

This clone was recorded once. The chain combines TRBV28 with TRBJ2-1; 11 bases are shared with TRBD2. The CDR3 extends over 14 amino acids. The V gene's germline CDR1 is MDHEN and CDR2 SYDVKM. Trimming cost V 6 bases and J 9 bases; bases outside gene matches: 7. CDR3 bases: TGTGCCAGCAGCCGTAGCGGGGGGGAACGTGAGCAGTTCTTC. Translation: CASSRSGGEREQFF.

The V gene is TRBV4-3, the J gene TRBJ1-1; 7 bases map to TRBD1. The CDR3 loop spans 14 amino acids. CDR1 and CDR2 (germline): LGHNA, YSLEER. The junction had 4 bases not matched to a gene; V was cut back by 3 bases and J by 3 bases. The CDR3 DNA reads as TGCGCCAGCAGCCAGGAAACAGGGGACACTGAAGCTTTCTTT. Residues: CASSQETGDTEAFF.